Following are 5 T cell receptor beta chains from one sample sequenced in a study of patients and donors after allogeneic stem cell transplantation. One entry per CDR3 protein results from TCRdb running MiXCR on the RT-PCR reads. The sample has approximately 200,000 distinct CDR3 sequences; around two fifths are singletons. The specimen sequenced was blood, either unsorted or a sorted T cell fraction (not recorded which). The source is a human donor who was either an allogeneic HSCT recipient or a stem cell or donor lymphocyte infusion donor (not recorded which). It is not recorded whose cells these are; they may come from a transplant donor.

The gene calls are TRBV20-1 and TRBJ2-7, with D tentatively TRBD2 (5 bases). Germline V gene lookup returns CDR1 DFQATT and CDR2 SNEGSKA (reference sequence). The CDR3 length is 14 residues. The ends were cut back, 6 bases at V and 2 bases at J, with 17 bases in the middle. Written as DNA, the CDR3 is TGCAGTGCGGAGGCGTGGGGAGAGACCTACGAGCAGTACTTC. Amino acids: CSAEAWGETYEQYF.

This chain links TRBV15 with TRBJ2-1; 12 bases fit TRBD2. This CDR3 is built from 17 residues. V was clipped by 5 bases and J by 5 bases; unmatched bases: 10. Germline-derived CDR1 and CDR2 are LNHNV and YYDKDF (reference sequence). The CDR3 region has the DNA TGTGCCACCAGCGGGACGACTAGCGGGAGTGCCCACAATGAGCAGTTCTTC. Its protein product is CATSGTTSGSAHNEQFF.

This clonotype turned up a few times. This chain connects TRBV25-1 to TRBJ1-2; D gene unclear. From germline, CDR1 is MGHDK and CDR2 SYGVNS. Trimming took 6 bases from V and 2 from J, leaving 10 bases between them. This CDR3 has 13 amino acids. CDR3: CASRAEGNYGYTF. In nucleotides, the CDR3 is TGTGCCAGCAGGGCTGAAGGGAACTATGGCTACACCTTC.

The gene calls are TRBV6-5 and TRBJ1-2, with D unresolved. CDR1 and CDR2 (germline): MNHEY, SVGAGI. With 7 bases removed from V and 9 bases from J, the gap between germline ends came to 12 bases. The CDR3 has 11 amino acids. The CDR3 DNA follows: TGTGCCAGCACCTCGGGCGGGAGCTACACCTTC. Amino acids: CASTSGGSYTF.

This clonotype was observed a handful of times. The chain uses TRBV7-9 and TRBJ2-5; a weak D match, TRBD2 (5 bases). The CDR3 extends over 11 amino acids. V was pared by 8 bases and J by 5 bases, with 9 bases between. Germline CDR1 and CDR2: SEHNR and FQNEAQ (reference sequence). The CDR3 DNA is TGTGCCAGCCTTGGGGAGGAGACCCAGTACTTC. It yields the protein CASLGEETQYF. Together with reference TRBV7-9 and TRBJ2-5, the CDR3 gives the full variable domain: DTGVSQNPRHKITKRGQNVTFRCDPISEHNRLYWYRQTLGQGPEFLTYFQNEAQLEKSRLLSDRFSAERPKGSFSTLEIQRTEQGDSAMYLCASLGEETQYFGPGTRLLVL.